One and the same sample provided the 30 T cell receptor beta chains below, sequenced in a study of blood T cell repertoires in COVID-19. Using immunoSEQ multiplex PCR, the repertoire was profiled, and TCRdb retains in-frame clones only, with some absent. The sample lists about 230,000 clones; approximately 80% were seen once. The sequencing sample was made of PBMCs or T cells enriched from blood (not recorded which). The receptors were sampled from a man aged 60-69 years who had recovered from COVID-19.

The chain has TRBV7-3 and TRBJ2-3, with 13 bases lining up with TRBD2. The CDR3 extends over 16 amino acids. V was pared by 6 bases and J by 1 base, with 4 bases of the junction left unmatched. In germline, CDR1 is SGHTA, CDR2 FQGTGA. As DNA, the CDR3 is TGTGCCAGCAGTGCCGGACTAGCGGGGGGCACAGATACGCAGTATTTT. Translating it yields CASSAGLAGGTDTQYF.

The rearrangement links TRBV4-3 to TRBJ2-7, with D possibly matching TRBD2 (6 bases). Trimming removed 0 bases from V and 2 bases from J, with 17 bases in between. The V gene's germline CDR1 is LGHNA and CDR2 YSLEER. The CDR3 has 17 residues. The CDR3 region has the DNA TGCGCCAGCAGCCAAGATCTGGGTGGAGGGATGGCCTACGAGCAGTACTTC. Translated: CASSQDLGGGMAYEQYF.

This chain joins TRBV7-9 and TRBJ1-2; D gene ambiguous. CDR1 and CDR2 (germline): SEHNR, FQNEAQ (reference sequence). V was shortened by 5 bases and J by 4 bases, with 8 bases between the two germline ends. CDR3 length: 12 amino acids. In DNA form, the CDR3 reads TGTGCCAGCAGCGAACAGAGCTATGGCTACACCTTC. Amino acids: CASSEQSYGYTF.

This sequence joins TRBV11-2 and TRBJ1-3; the D is unclear. Germline assignment: CDR1 SGHAT and CDR2 FQNNGV. Between the trimmed V and J ends, which lost 8 bases and 2 bases, there was a span of 16 bases. The CDR3 is 15 residues long. The DNA of the CDR3 is TGTGCCAGCCAATTGCCGGGAGGGACTGGAAACACCATATATTTT. It yields the protein CASQLPGGTGNTIYF.

The chain uses TRBV7-9 and TRBJ1-1, with a weak D call TRBD1 (6 bases). The germline V gene encodes CDR1 SEHNR and CDR2 FQNEAQ (reference sequence). V dropped 5 bases and J dropped 8 bases, with 15 bases sitting between them. The CDR3 extends over 13 amino acids. CDR3 sequence (DNA): TGTGCCAGCAGCCCTAGTGGGGGCGCCGAAGCTTTCTTT. Amino acids: CASSPSGGAEAFF.

V and J are TRBV27 and TRBJ1-6; TRBD1 is a possible D gene (5 bases). Germline V gene lookup returns CDR1 MNHEY and CDR2 SMNVEV (reference sequence). The V end was cut by 3 bases, the J end by 7 bases, with 10 bases between. The CDR3 has 14 amino acids. Written as DNA, the CDR3 is TGTGCCAGCAGTTTTCGCGGGGGGAATTCACCCCTCCACTTT. Encoded protein: CASSFRGGNSPLHF.

This clone appeared a single time. This sequence joins TRBV7-2 and TRBJ1-1; D is ambiguous. The length of the CDR3 is 14 residues. Germline CDR1 reads SGHTA; CDR2 reads FQGNSA. Trimming stripped 3 bases from V and 4 bases from J, with 12 bases between. The CDR3 nucleotides read TGTGCCAGCAGCTTTTCTAGGAGTGGCACTGAAGCTTTCTTT. Translated, it gives CASSFSRSGTEAFF.

The count of this clone is one. The V and J genes are TRBV11-3 and TRBJ2-1, with 10 bases lining up with TRBD1. CDR1 is SGHNT and CDR2 is YENEEA in the germline V gene. This CDR3 contains 16 residues. The ends lost 3 bases at V and 8 bases at J; junction bases unmatched: 10. The CDR3 nucleotides are TGTGCCAGCAGCTTGGGGAGGACAGGGGGTTGGGATGAGCAGTTCTTC. It codes for CASSLGRTGGWDEQFF. Filled out from reference TRBV11-3 and TRBJ2-1, the complete variable domain reads EAGVVQSPRYKIIEKKQPVAFWCNPISGHNTLYWYLQNLGQGPELLIRYENEEAVDDSQLPKDRFSAERLKGVDSTLKIQPAELGDSAVYLCASSLGRTGGWDEQFFGPGTRLTVL.

V is TRBV5-6 and J is TRBJ1-5; D is uncertain. This CDR3 is built from 12 residues. Germline CDR1 and CDR2: SGHDT and YYEEEE. V was trimmed by 4 bases and J by 6 bases, leaving 8 bases between them. CDR3 DNA: TGTGCCAGCAGCCGACAAGCTCAGCCCCAGCATTTT. Residues: CASSRQAQPQHF.

The CDR3 DNA reads as TGCGCCAGCAGCTTGGGGGGACAGTATGAAAAACTGTTTTTT. As protein: CASSLGGQYEKLFF. This chain uses TRBV5-1 with TRBJ1-4, with 7 positions matching TRBD1. V was clipped by 0 bases and J by 6 bases; unmatched bases: 2. CDR1 and CDR2 (germline): SGHRS, YFSETQ. This CDR3 is built from 14 residues.

The sample holds a few counts of this clone. Here the CDR3 DNA reads TGCGCCAGCAGCACCGGGGACAGGGGCGCAAATTCACCCCTCCACTTT. Its translation: CASSTGDRGANSPLHF. The chain combines TRBV5-1 with TRBJ1-6; 10 bases align to TRBD1. Looked up from germline, CDR1 is SGHRS and CDR2 is YFSETQ. The CDR3 is 16 amino acids. V shed 4 bases and J 7 bases; nucleotides not matched to a gene: 8.

V gene TRBV18 combines with J gene TRBJ2-2, with a tentative D call TRBD2 (5 bases). Trimming removed 3 bases at V and 3 bases at J, with 11 bases between. The CDR3 is 15 amino acids. In germline, CDR1 is KGHSH, CDR2 LQKENI. CDR3 residues: CASSPEVAHTGELFF. CDR3 DNA sequence: TGTGCCAGCTCACCGGAGGTGGCACACACCGGGGAGCTGTTTTTT. Based on the CDR3 plus reference TRBV18 and TRBJ2-2, the full variable domain is NAGVMQNPRHLVRRRGQEARLRCSPMKGHSHVYWYRQLPEEGLKFMVYLQKENIIDESGMPKERFSAEFPKEGPSILRIQQVVRGDSAAYFCASSPEVAHTGELFFGEGSRLTVL.

V is TRBV7-9 and J is TRBJ1-4; 10 nucleotides align to TRBD1. The trim removed 5 bases at V and 7 bases at J, leaving 4 bases unmatched. This CDR3 contains 14 residues. Per germline, CDR1 SEHNR and CDR2 FQNEAQ (reference sequence). The CDR3 loop reads CASSVRDRGEKLFF. As DNA, the CDR3 is TGTGCCAGCAGCGTCCGGGACAGGGGTGAAAAACTGTTTTTT. The full variable domain, with the rest looked up from reference TRBV7-9 and TRBJ1-4, is DTGVSQNPRHKITKRGQNVTFRCDPISEHNRLYWYRQTLGQGPEFLTYFQNEAQLEKSRLLSDRFSAERPKGSFSTLEIQRTEQGDSAMYLCASSVRDRGEKLFFGSGTQLSVL.

The chain is built from TRBV7-3 and TRBJ2-5; TRBD1 matches 9 bases. Trimming cost V 4 bases and J 5 bases; bases outside gene matches: 8. The CDR3 length is 15 residues. Germline V gene lookup returns CDR1 SGHTA and CDR2 FQGTGA. In DNA, the CDR3 is TGTGCCAGCAGCTCACAGGGGGCTTTTGGGGAGACCCAGTACTTC. It yields the protein CASSSQGAFGETQYF.

This clone is judged medium-sized (0.01 to 0.1%). The CDR3 here is CASSQELTAQPQHF. CDR3 coding DNA: TGTGCCAGCAGCCAAGAATTGACAGCTCAGCCCCAGCATTTT. V usage is TRBV4-2 and J usage is TRBJ1-5; D is possibly TRBD1 (5 bases). Looked up from germline, CDR1 is LGHNA and CDR2 is YNFKEQ. This CDR3 has 14 residues. The V end was cut by 0 bases, the J end by 6 bases, with 9 bases between.

The CDR3 DNA sequence: TGCGCCAGCAGCTTGGGAGGGGGCTATGGCTACACCTTC. The encoded protein is CASSLGGGYGYTF. The genes are TRBV5-1 and TRBJ1-2; a possible D gene is TRBD1 (6 bases). Germline assignment: CDR1 SGHRS and CDR2 YFSETQ. The V gene lost 0 bases and the J gene lost 4 bases, with 7 bases spanning the gap. The CDR3 is made up of 13 amino acids.

This chain links TRBV19 with TRBJ1-3; D remains unclear. The V end lost 5 bases, the J end lost 0 bases, and 8 bases lay between the germline ends. This CDR3 is 14 amino acids long. Per germline, CDR1 LNHDA and CDR2 SQIVND (reference sequence). The CDR3 is CASSVGNSGNTIYF. The CDR3 coding sequence is TGTGCCAGTAGTGTTGGCAACTCTGGAAACACCATATATTTT.

This rearrangement joins TRBV2 to TRBJ2-1; a possible D gene is TRBD2 (7 bases). Germline V gene lookup returns CDR1 SNHLY and CDR2 FYNNEI. CDR3 size: 15 residues. V lost 8 bases to trimming and J lost 3 bases, with 17 bases between them. The CDR3 reads CASARGLGGYNEQFF. CDR3 sequence (DNA): TGTGCCAGCGCGCGGGGGCTAGGCGGCTACAATGAGCAGTTCTTC.

The genes are TRBV9 and TRBJ2-3, with 8 nucleotides matching TRBD2. CDR1 and CDR2 (germline): SGDLS, YYNGEE. The ends lost 3 bases at V and 6 bases at J; junction bases unmatched: 6. This CDR3 is 14 amino acids long. The CDR3 here is CASSAGGRGDTQYF. In DNA, the CDR3 is TGTGCCAGCAGCGCGGGAGGGAGGGGGGATACGCAGTATTTT.

This clone turned up a few times. J is TRBJ1-5 and V is TRBV7-8; D uncertain. The V end lost 6 bases, the J end lost 1 base, and 16 bases lay between the germline ends. CDR1 is SGHVS, CDR2 FQNEAQ, per germline. There are 16 residues in the CDR3. The CDR3 DNA is TGTGCCAGCAGTCCGGGGTCGGGAAGGAGCAATCAGCCCCAGCATTTT. It specifies CASSPGSGRSNQPQHF.

The chain recombines TRBV4-3 with TRBJ2-3, with 12 bases lining up with TRBD2. Unmatched junction bases numbered 8, after V lost 3 bases and J lost 4 bases. The V gene's germline CDR1 is LGHNA and CDR2 YSLEER. CDR3 length: 17 amino acids. CDR3 sequence (DNA): TGCGCCAGCAGCCAGACTAGCGGGGGAGGGCGGCCAGATACGCAGTATTTT. Amino acid sequence: CASSQTSGGGRPDTQYF.

The genes are TRBV5-8 and TRBJ2-1; 15 positions agree with TRBD2. Germline loops: CDR1 SGHTS, CDR2 YDEGEE. The CDR3 extends over 14 amino acids. V lost 3 bases and J lost 10; bases outside the gene matches: 2. In DNA form, the CDR3 reads TGTGCCAGCAGCTGGACTAGCGGGGGGGGAGAGCAGTTCTTC. Protein sequence: CASSWTSGGGEQFF.

This chain uses TRBV2 with TRBJ2-3, with D tentatively TRBD1 (6 bases). Per germline, CDR1 SNHLY and CDR2 FYNNEI. Trimming stripped 6 bases from V and 2 bases from J, with 9 bases between. This CDR3 has 13 amino acids. This chain's CDR3 is CASRMGHTDTQYF. Written as DNA, the CDR3 is TGTGCCAGCAGGATGGGACACACAGATACGCAGTATTTT.

V is TRBV5-1 and J is TRBJ1-6, with 9 bases identical to TRBD1. Germline V gives CDR1 SGHRS, CDR2 YFSETQ. V lost 4 bases and J lost 4; bases outside the gene matches: 3. The CDR3 has 15 amino acids. The DNA of the CDR3 is TGCGCCAGCAGCGAGACAGGGGGATATAATTCACCCCTCCACTTT. Translated, it gives CASSETGGYNSPLHF.

This chain connects TRBV6-6 to TRBJ1-1; perhaps TRBD1 as D (5 bases). In germline, CDR1 is MNHNY, CDR2 SVGAGI (reference sequence). This CDR3 has 15 amino acids. Trimming cost V 0 bases and J 3 bases, with 11 bases left between them. CDR3 sequence reads: CASSYSAGSYTEAFF. The CDR3 coding sequence is TGTGCCAGCAGTTACTCAGCAGGGTCGTACACTGAAGCTTTCTTT.

This clone showed up just once. The rearrangement links TRBV6-4 to TRBJ2-2; TRBD1 matches at 7 bases. CDR1 is MRHNA, CDR2 SNTAGT, per germline. V shed 6 bases and J 6 bases; nucleotides not matched to a gene: 4. The CDR3 length is 13 residues. CDR3 amino acids: CASSQQGSGELFF. CDR3 sequence (DNA): TGTGCCAGCAGCCAACAGGGGTCCGGGGAGCTGTTTTTT.

The count of this clone is one. The chain links TRBV6-1 to TRBJ2-2; weak D call: TRBD2 (5 bases). The ends were cut back, 4 bases at V and 4 bases at J, with 16 bases in the middle. The germline gives CDR1 MNHNS, CDR2 SASEGT. This CDR3 has 16 residues. This chain's CDR3 is CASSGDYYGVTGELFF. The CDR3 DNA reads as TGTGCCAGCAGTGGCGACTACTACGGGGTCACCGGGGAGCTGTTTTTT.

This clone was seen once. The V call is TRBV11-1, the J call TRBJ1-3, with 8 bases identical to TRBD1. CDR3 length equals 16 residues. From germline, CDR1 is SGHAT and CDR2 FQDESV (reference sequence). V dropped 5 bases and J dropped 0; count of bases not matched to a gene: 6. The CDR3 is CASSAGQGPSGNTIYF. CDR3 coding DNA: TGTGCCAGCAGCGCCGGACAGGGCCCCTCTGGAAACACCATATATTTT.

In its sample, this clone was seen a few times. The rearrangement links TRBV2 to TRBJ2-7; TRBD1 matches at 7 bases. CDR1 is SNHLY and CDR2 is FYNNEI in the germline V gene. Trimming at V came to 8 bases and at J to 0 bases, leaving 7 bases not matched to a gene. CDR3 length equals 14 residues. The CDR3 reads CASLGQASSYEQYF. In DNA, the CDR3 is TGTGCCAGCCTCGGACAGGCCTCCTCCTACGAGCAGTACTTC.

The V gene is TRBV6-4, the J gene TRBJ2-1, with D perhaps TRBD2 (6 bases). V gave up 0 bases and J gave up 15 bases, with 21 bases separating them. Germline V gene sequence: CDR1 MRHNA, CDR2 SNTAGT. This CDR3 has 15 amino acids. The CDR3, as DNA: TGTGCCAGCAGTGACTCCGGTTTGGAGCGGGTGCCTCGGTTCTTC. Translating it yields CASSDSGLERVPRFF.